These T cell receptor beta chains were read from a single sample in a study of regulatory T cells in long-lasting Graves disease. TCRdb called the multiplex PCR reads again in MiXCR, with one record for every CDR3 protein. The sample consists of about 470,000 distinct CDR3 sequences, about 22% of them appearing once. The sample was peripheral blood mononuclear cells (PBMCs), taken when the disease was refractory, from a patient treated with antithyroid drugs. Source of these receptors: a female donor with Graves disease. CDR3s include the opening cysteine and the closing phenylalanine or tryptophan. The order of the fields is CDR3 length, V gene, J gene, D gene, clone size, CDR3 DNA, CDR3 protein. D genes are given only for firm matches. The listing skips clone size in some rows; elsewhere it reads once, few, many or a size class.

14	TRBV3-1	TRBJ2-7	TRBD2	many	TGTGCCAGCAGCCAAGAGGGGGGGACCTACGAGCAGTACTTC	CASSQEGGTYEQYF
13	TRBV6-1	TRBJ1-6	-	few	TGTGCCAGCTCAGGGGATTATAATTCACCCCTCCACTTT	CASSGDYNSPLHF
13	TRBV24-1	TRBJ2-7	-	many	TGTGCCACCAGTGATTCCTCTTCCTACGAGCAGTACTTC	CATSDSSSYEQYF
14	TRBV3-1	TRBJ1-2	-	-	TGTGCCAGCAGCCTGGGCATCCTTAACTATGGCTACACCTTC	CASSLGILNYGYTF
14	TRBV6-1	TRBJ1-1	-	many	TGTGCCAGCAGTGCTAGTTTTTGGGACACTGAAGCTTTCTTT	CASSASFWDTEAFF
14	TRBV29-1	TRBJ2-7	TRBD1	-	TGCAGCGTTATGACAGGGGCGAAAACCTACGAGCAGTACTTC	CSVMTGAKTYEQYF
14	TRBV6-1	TRBJ1-2	TRBD1	few	TGTGCCAGCAGCAAGATCTTGGGACAGGGAGGCTACACCTTC	CASSKILGQGGYTF
16	TRBV19	TRBJ1-3	-	-	TGTGCCAGTAGTTTCCGGACAGACTTCTCTGGAAACACCATATATTTT	CASSFRTDFSGNTIYF
15	TRBV2	TRBJ1-2	TRBD1	many	TGTGCCAGCAGTGAACTACAGGGGGGGACCTATGGCTACACCTTC	CASSELQGGTYGYTF
17	TRBV7-9	TRBJ2-5	TRBD2	many	TGTGCCAGCAGCTTAGGGACTAGCGGGGACCACCAAGAGACCCAGTACTTC	CASSLGTSGDHQETQYF
18	TRBV3-1	TRBJ2-4	TRBD1	few	TGTGCCAGCAGCCAAGTGGGGACAGCACCACGGAGCAAAAACATTCAGTACTTC	CASSQVGTAPRSKNIQYF
19	TRBV10-3	TRBJ1-5	-	-	TGTGCCATCAGTGAGTCGAAAAGGATTGTAGGAGAGAGCAATCAGCCCCAGCATTTT	CAISESKRIVGESNQPQHF
15	TRBV7-3	TRBJ2-1	-	few	TGTGCCAGCAGCTCTCAGGGCCTCTCCTACAATGAGCAGTTCTTC	CASSSQGLSYNEQFF
14	TRBV24-1	TRBJ2-1	TRBD1	few	TGTGCCACCAGTGAAGAGACAGGGTACAATGAGCAGTTCTTC	CATSEETGYNEQFF
15	TRBV11-2	TRBJ2-7	-	many	TGTGCCAGCAGCTTAGGGTCAGGGGCCACCTACGAGCAGTACTTC	CASSLGSGATYEQYF
13	TRBV12-3/TRBV12-4	TRBJ2-5	-	many	TGTGCCTCAGAGCGGGACAAGCAAGAGACCCAGTACTTC	CASERDKQETQYF
12	TRBV14	TRBJ1-2	-	few	TGTGCCAGCAGCCAAAGGTGGGGTGGCTACACCTTC	CASSQRWGGYTF
15	TRBV19	TRBJ1-4	-	few	TGTGCCAGTAGTACGCACGTAGCCCCGGCAGAAAAACTGTTTTTT	CASSTHVAPAEKLFF
17	TRBV28	TRBJ1-4	-	few	TGTGCCAGCAGTTTCGCGTGGGAGGAGGCAACTAATGAAAAACTGTTTTTT	CASSFAWEEATNEKLFF
15	TRBV28	TRBJ2-1	TRBD2	few	TGTGCCAGCAGTATGCTAGCGGAGACCTACAATGAGCAGTTCTTC	CASSMLAETYNEQFF
16	TRBV12-3/TRBV12-4	TRBJ2-2	-	many	TGTGCCAGCAGCCAGACTGATCGGACGGGCACCGGGGAGCTGTTTTTT	CASSQTDRTGTGELFF
15	TRBV29-1	TRBJ2-7	TRBD1	many	TGCAGCGTTATCTACAGGGACAGCGCAGCCTACGAGCAGTACTTC	CSVIYRDSAAYEQYF
13	TRBV10-3	TRBJ1-5	TRBD1	-	TGTGCCGCGTCGGGACAGGAGAATCAGCCCCAGCATTTT	CAASGQENQPQHF
17	TRBV5-6	TRBJ1-5	-	many	TGTGCCAGCAGCTTGCGAGGGAATTACGCCGGCAATCAGCCCCAGCATTTT	CASSLRGNYAGNQPQHF
14	TRBV19	TRBJ1-2	TRBD1	many	TGTGCCAGTATTCTGGGACAGGGCGGGGATGGCTACACCTTC	CASILGQGGDGYTF
15	TRBV12-3/TRBV12-4	TRBJ2-7	TRBD1	-	TGTGCCAGCAGTCGCTCACTGACAGGGTTCGGCGAGCAGTACTTC	CASSRSLTGFGEQYF
16	TRBV4-1	TRBJ1-2	-	-	TGCGCCAGCAGCCAACGGGTTGAAGGGGCCGGCTATGGCTACACCTTC	CASSQRVEGAGYGYTF
13	TRBV20-1	TRBJ2-7	-	few	TGCAGTGCTAGGGTCGACAGCTCCTACGAGCAGTACTTC	CSARVDSSYEQYF
14	TRBV7-9	TRBJ1-2	TRBD1	few	TGTGCCAGCAGGCTGACACAGGGGCCTTCGGGCTACACCTTC	CASRLTQGPSGYTF
13	TRBV18	TRBJ2-7	-	-	TGTGCCAGCTCATCCCCGGGGTATCACGAGCAGTACTTC	CASSSPGYHEQYF
13	TRBV15	TRBJ1-6	-	many	TGTGCCACCAGCAGAGATTCAAATTCACCCCTCCACTTT	CATSRDSNSPLHF
15	TRBV12-3/TRBV12-4	TRBJ2-2	TRBD2	-	TGTGCCAGCAGTTTTCCAGCGGGAGACACCGGGGAGCTGTTTTTT	CASSFPAGDTGELFF
19	TRBV6-1	TRBJ2-1	TRBD2	many	TGTGCCGCGCCCGTATGGCAGGGCCTTAGCGGGATCTCCTACAATGAGCAGTTCTTC	CAAPVWQGLSGISYNEQFF
16	TRBV6-1	TRBJ1-5	-	-	TGTGCCAGCAGTGCCAGTTACCTATATAGCAATCAGCCCCAGCATTTT	CASSASYLYSNQPQHF
13	TRBV5-4	TRBJ2-7	-	-	TGTGCCAGCAGCTTGTTGGACTATTCCGAGCAGTACTTC	CASSLLDYSEQYF
14	TRBV15	TRBJ1-5	-	few	TGTGCCACCAGCACGTTGGGAGGCAATCAGCCCCAGCATTTT	CATSTLGGNQPQHF
17	TRBV20-1	TRBJ1-1	TRBD1	few	TGCAGTGCTAGAGGGCAACTTCGGACAGGGTCTTTATTAGAAGCTTTCTTT	CSARGQLRTGSLLEAFF
17	TRBV6-2/TRBV6-3	TRBJ1-5	-	many	TGTGCCAGCAGTAACCAGGGAACATTCGGGAGCAATCAGCCCCAGCATTTT	CASSNQGTFGSNQPQHF
16	TRBV24-1	TRBJ2-5	-	few	TGTGCCACCAGTGATTCCGGCAGACAACCCCAAACGACCCAGTACTTC	CATSDSGRQPQTTQYF
14	TRBV5-1	TRBJ2-2	TRBD1	few	TGCGCCAGCGGACGGACAGGGAACACCGGGGAGCTGTTTTTT	CASGRTGNTGELFF
15	TRBV28	TRBJ1-4	TRBD1	many	TGTGCCAGCAGTCTTGAGGGACAGGCTGTTGAAAAACTGTTTTTT	CASSLEGQAVEKLFF
15	TRBV20-1	TRBJ2-3	-	-	TGCAGTGCTCCCCCCCGGGACACAAGCACAGATACGCAGTATTTT	CSAPPRDTSTDTQYF
13	TRBV30	TRBJ1-1	TRBD1	few	TGTGCCTGGGCGACAGGGACGCACACTGAAGCTTTCTTT	CAWATGTHTEAFF
13	TRBV6-1	TRBJ1-2	-	many	TGTGCCAGCACCCGCGGTTGGGGGGGTGGCTACACCTTC	CASTRGWGGGYTF
14	TRBV18	TRBJ1-1	-	-	TGTGCCAGCTCACCCGTCCGAACCGACACTGAAGCTTTCTTT	CASSPVRTDTEAFF
19	TRBV6-1	TRBJ2-6	TRBD1	-	TGTGCCAGCAGACCCGGGACAGGGACTTTTGGGTCTGGGGCCAACGTCCTGACTTTC	CASRPGTGTFGSGANVLTF
13	TRBV27	TRBJ2-1	-	-	TGTGCCAGCAGTTCGACTGCCTACAATGAGCAGTTCTTC	CASSSTAYNEQFF
13	TRBV29-1	TRBJ1-2	-	-	TGCAGCGTTGGACAGGTAGCTAACTATGGCTACACCTTC	CSVGQVANYGYTF
14	TRBV24-1	TRBJ1-2	-	many	TGTGCCACCAGTGATTCCGGGTCGAACTATGGCTACACCTTC	CATSDSGSNYGYTF
11	TRBV6-1	TRBJ2-7	-	-	TGTGCCACCTTGGACTTGTACGAGCAGTACTTC	CATLDLYEQYF
15	TRBV7-8	TRBJ1-5	TRBD1	few	TGTGCCAGCAGCTCGAACAGGGGGCGGAATCAGCCCCAGCATTTT	CASSSNRGRNQPQHF